This T cell receptor (beta chain) was obtained from a study of blood T cell repertoires in COVID-19. Clones were sequenced by immunoSEQ multiplex PCR, and TCRdb holds only the in-frame ones, with some missing. This table holds 120,000 or so clones, approximately 87% found once. This sequence was found in a man aged 60 to 69 with acute or convalescent COVID-19. Sample: peripheral blood.

The CDR3 DNA reads as TGTGCCAGCAGTCCGACAGGGGGCAGCCGCTACACCTTC. Its translation: CASSPTGGSRYTF. The V and J genes are TRBV28 and TRBJ1-2; TRBD1 aligns across 10 bases. V shed 5 bases, J shed 9 bases, and the junction held 6 bases outside the gene matches. Germline CDR1 and CDR2: MDHEN and SYDVKM. This CDR3 has 13 amino acids.